The text below deals with one T cell receptor (beta chain). The sample holds many counts of this clonotype. What this receptor recognizes is not known. Qualities for individual bases were not recorded, and no much larger clone is one base off. This sample stems from a study of T cells in Graves' hyperthyroidism and ophthalmopathy (dated by TCRdb to between 2018 and 2021). In terms of the full investigation: Peripheral blood was sampled at the time of initial diagnosis, prior to any treatment. A discovery cohort of about a hundred patients, about 40 with Graves' ophthalmopathy and approximately 60 with stable Graves' hyperthyroidism, was used to find distinguishing TCR V-J signatures. An independent validation cohort of fewer than 20 hyperthyroidism patients and about 15 patients who later progressed to ophthalmopathy tested prospective prediction of ophthalmopathy. For training and testing, the 100 or so patients in the discovery cohort were randomly divided in a 7:3 ratio. The study also compared thyroid tissue and blood T-cell repertoires from more than 5 Graves' hyperthyroidism patients. Once sampling was done, hyperthyroidism patients were given methimazole at a starting dose of 30 mg daily, whereas ophthalmopathy patients were given high-dose intravenous methylprednisolone. TCR Vbeta CDR3 sequencing of approximately 140 peripheral blood samples (under 45 ophthalmopathy, 75 hyperthyroidism and 17 progressor patients) is reported in the paper. Here is what the overall study found, with its caveats: During validation, the model predicted progression to ophthalmopathy a median of about 6.5 months ahead of onset, with 60% to 71% sensitivity and 72% to 80% specificity. In cross-validation, a model built on a 13 V-J signature told ophthalmopathy apart from stable hyperthyroidism with 87.88% sensitivity and roughly 83% specificity, and in testing the same model reached 80%/75%. Most expanded thyroid clonotypes (frequency above 0.001) were also detected in blood, a finding suggesting that blood repertoires may reflect thyroid immune responses. Sample size was not statistically predetermined, and blinding of investigators to group allocation was not performed.

V was cut back by 1 base and J by 3 bases, leaving a gap of 6 bases between them. For CDR1 and CDR2, the germline V gene lists MNHEY and SVGAGI. The CDR3, from cysteine to phenylalanine, totals 14 residues. The entry retains the CDR3 DNA only, 42 bases that are in frame from base 1. The TCR beta CDR3 regions were amplified from the RNA transcripts. The TCR CDR3 was subjected to a first round of RT-PCR using the HTBI primer set and the Qiagen OneStep RT-PCR kit. Libraries were constructed in a second round of multiplex PCR, after which size selection and purification were carried out. Paired-end sequencing of the libraries was performed with 100 bp reads on an Illumina HiSeq2000. Concerning the study's data processing: SOAPnuke was used to process the raw data, removing reads that contained adapters or uncalled bases, had a mean Phred below 15, or lacked an exact match to the constant primer or identifier. COPE v1.2.5 was used to merge high-quality paired reads, and clonotypes were defined as unique nucleotide sequences. MiTCR v1.1 was used to align clonotypes to the IMGT TRBV, TRBD and TRBJ reference segments. Analysis was restricted to V-J combinations with a frequency above 0.0001, which covered roughly 99% of repertoires. A TCS score was defined as the ratio between F50 (clonal expansion) and ExV (chaos), using BLOSUM62-based TCRdist between CDR3 peptides within each V-J. Welch's t-statistics and random forest reduced 514 V-J features to 10 to 15, which were used in a naive Bayes classifier (R e1071). Starting from the raw public reads, TCRdb applied fastp trimming at Q25, assembled clones with MiXCR and retained in-frame beta chains. Rows are unified per CDR3 protein, each entry keeping the most common DNA and genes. The V and J calls reflect TCRdb's pipeline rather than the authors' work. The sample includes fewer than 650,000 distinct CDR3 sequences, with approximately 15% observed a single time. The top ten constitute about 7% of the sample.

Moderately to severely active disease, a Clinical Activity Score of at least 3, a NOSPECS grade of at least 4, and a duration under 3 months were present in ophthalmopathy patients. Patients with uncontrolled infections, other autoimmune diseases, pregnancy or lactation were excluded. Diagnoses were based on clinical symptoms, serum thyroxine and TRAb, thyroid ultrasound and orbital computed tomography. PBMCs were isolated from more than 9 ml of fresh peripheral blood by Ficoll-Paque density gradient centrifugation. Total RNA was extracted using Trizol reagent, and RNA quality was assessed on an Agilent 2100 Bioanalyzer.

This sequence was found in a woman aged 18 to 35 with Graves' ophthalmopathy. Sequenced material: blood. The chain links TRBV6-5 with TRBJ2-2; no D gene call is confident. The CDR3 protein sequence reads: CASSYLEHTGELFF. The base sequence is TGTGCCAGCAGTTACTTGGAACACACCGGGGAGCTGTTTTTT.